The clone carrying this T cell receptor (beta chain) was detected only a few times. Its antigen is still unknown. The data derive from a study of post-analysis software for immune sequencing data. Findings and limits, study-wide: About five TRBV segments, including TRBV5-6, TRBV5-1 and TRBV20-1, were more frequent in patients than controls.

The CDR3 extends over 15 amino acids. V lost 1 base, J lost 4 bases, and 12 bases lay in between. CDR1 is SGHAT, CDR2 FQNNGV, per germline. Unique molecular identifiers were present in the TCR beta cDNA libraries. TCRdb recomputed calls from the PCR reads with MiXCR, one row per CDR3 protein. The sample includes about 460,000 distinct CDR3 sequences, 45% of them seen just once. The rearrangement links TRBV11-2 to TRBJ2-3; D could derive from TRBD1 or TRBD2 (5 bases each). The sequence derives from a girl aged 10 to 17 with multiple sclerosis. Input material: blood. The CDR3: CASSLVGGSPDTQYF. DNA of the CDR3: TGTGCCAGCAGCTTAGTTGGGGGATCTCCAGATACGCAGTATTTT.